Listed below are T cell receptor beta chains from one sample, sequenced in a study of shared clonotypes between healthy human individuals. Sequenced by immunoSEQ multiplex PCR; TCRdb stores in-frame clones only, minus some. The repertoire holds 2,100,000 or so clones, with under 97% as singletons. Sequencing was carried out using naive CD4+ T cells sorted from blood. These receptors were obtained from a man aged 18-30 years in good health. Each CDR3 is given with its conserved first and last residue. Fields, in order: CDR3 length, V gene, D gene, J gene, CDR3 protein. D genes are given only for firm matches.

length: 14; V: TRBV2; D: -; J: TRBJ2-5; CDR3: CASRTRAHLETQYF
length: 14; V: TRBV7-2; D: -; J: TRBJ2-3; CDR3: CASSSRSGLDTQYF
length: 14; V: TRBV5-1; D: -; J: TRBJ1-4; CDR3: CASSLNTGREKLFF
length: 15; V: TRBV25-1; D: -; J: TRBJ1-2; CDR3: CASSEYREEIHGYTF
length: 13; V: TRBV5-5; D: -; J: TRBJ1-6; CDR3: CASSLEANSPLHF
length: 15; V: TRBV6-1; D: TRBD1; J: TRBJ1-5; CDR3: CASSETGGHYQPQHF
length: 13; V: TRBV6-5; D: TRBD1; J: TRBJ1-6; CDR3: CASSPDRVGPLHF
length: 13; V: TRBV10-3; D: TRBD2; J: TRBJ2-7; CDR3: CATRSGGTYEQYF
length: 15; V: TRBV9; D: -; J: TRBJ2-1; CDR3: CASSPREGSYNEQFF
length: 14; V: TRBV7-9; D: -; J: TRBJ2-2; CDR3: CASRHVLGSGELFF
length: 15; V: TRBV5-6; D: -; J: TRBJ1-5; CDR3: CASSFTGGGNQPQHF
length: 15; V: TRBV6-5; D: -; J: TRBJ2-1; CDR3: CASSYSGFSMGEQFF
length: 14; V: TRBV11-1; D: -; J: TRBJ1-2; CDR3: CASSFGDGGQGYTF
length: 15; V: TRBV7-9; D: -; J: TRBJ2-2; CDR3: CASIVSGTKTGELFF
length: 13; V: TRBV5-1; D: -; J: TRBJ2-5; CDR3: CASSLGLKETQYF
length: 14; V: TRBV6-1; D: TRBD2; J: TRBJ2-7; CDR3: CASSVGLAGYEQYF
length: 15; V: TRBV14; D: -; J: TRBJ2-2; CDR3: CASSQEAGYTGELFF
length: 13; V: TRBV10-3; D: TRBD1; J: TRBJ1-5; CDR3: CAIRDSSNQPQHF
length: 14; V: TRBV7-2; D: -; J: TRBJ2-2; CDR3: CASMEGANTGELFF
length: 19; V: TRBV11-2; D: TRBD2; J: TRBJ2-1; CDR3: CASSLRQKTSGVSVDEQFF
length: 15; V: TRBV18; D: -; J: TRBJ1-6; CDR3: CASSPLSTGYSPLHF
length: 17; V: TRBV2; D: -; J: TRBJ2-3; CDR3: CASSGVMGVPSTDTQYF
length: 14; V: TRBV6-1; D: -; J: TRBJ1-4; CDR3: CASRTQGLSEKLFF
length: 12; V: TRBV6-6; D: TRBD2; J: TRBJ2-3; CDR3: CASSSLASTQYF
length: 14; V: TRBV6-5; D: -; J: TRBJ1-3; CDR3: CASGGTVSGNTIYF
length: 14; V: TRBV9; D: TRBD1; J: TRBJ1-4; CDR3: CASSLRQGGEKLFF